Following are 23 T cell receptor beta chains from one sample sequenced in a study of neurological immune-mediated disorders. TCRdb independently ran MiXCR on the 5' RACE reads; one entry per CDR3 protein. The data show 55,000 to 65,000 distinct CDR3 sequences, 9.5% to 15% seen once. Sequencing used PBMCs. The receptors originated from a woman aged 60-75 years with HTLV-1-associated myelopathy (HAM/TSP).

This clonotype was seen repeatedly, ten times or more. The CDR3 spells CASRITSETYEQYF. The DNA for the CDR3 is TGCGCCAGCAGGATAACTAGCGAAACCTACGAGCAGTACTTC. The V call is TRBV4-1, the J call TRBJ2-7; TRBD2 agrees at 7 bases. Germline CDR1 and CDR2: MGHRA and YSYEKL. The CDR3 sequence is 14 residues long. The V and J ends lost 6 bases and 2 bases, in that order; junction bases with no gene match: 7.

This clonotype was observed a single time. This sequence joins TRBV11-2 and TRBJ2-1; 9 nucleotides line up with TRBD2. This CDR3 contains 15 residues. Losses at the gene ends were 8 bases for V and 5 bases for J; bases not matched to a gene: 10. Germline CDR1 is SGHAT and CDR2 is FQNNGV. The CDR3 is CASGPRTSVDNEQFF. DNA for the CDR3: TGTGCCAGCGGCCCTCGGACTAGCGTGGACAATGAGCAGTTCTTC.

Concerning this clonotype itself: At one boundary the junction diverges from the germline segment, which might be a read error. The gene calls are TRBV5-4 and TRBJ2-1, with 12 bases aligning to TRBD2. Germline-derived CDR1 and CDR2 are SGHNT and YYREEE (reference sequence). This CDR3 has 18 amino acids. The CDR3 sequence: CAISPGLAGISSYNEQFF. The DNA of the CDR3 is TGTGCCATCAGCCCTGGACTAGCGGGGATTAGCTCCTACAATGAGCAGTTCTTC.

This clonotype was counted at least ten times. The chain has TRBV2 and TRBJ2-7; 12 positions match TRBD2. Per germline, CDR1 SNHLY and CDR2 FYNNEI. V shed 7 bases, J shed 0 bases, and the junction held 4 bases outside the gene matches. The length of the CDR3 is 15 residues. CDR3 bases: TGTGCCAGCACCTCGGGACTAGCGGGCTCCTACGAGCAGTACTTC. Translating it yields CASTSGLAGSYEQYF. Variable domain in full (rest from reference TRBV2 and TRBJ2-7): EPEVTQTPSHQVTQMGQEVILRCVPISNHLYFYWYRQILGQKVEFLVSFYNNEISEKSEIFDDQFSVERPDGSNFTLKIRSTKLEDSAMYFCASTSGLAGSYEQYFGPGTRLTVT.

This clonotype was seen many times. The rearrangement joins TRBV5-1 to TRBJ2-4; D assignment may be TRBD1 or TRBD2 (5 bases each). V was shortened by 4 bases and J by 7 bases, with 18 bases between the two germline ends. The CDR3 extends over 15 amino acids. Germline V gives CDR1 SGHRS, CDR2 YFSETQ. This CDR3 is CASSPNSGGHNIQYF. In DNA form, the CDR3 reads TGCGCCAGCAGCCCGAACTCTGGAGGACATAACATTCAGTACTTC.

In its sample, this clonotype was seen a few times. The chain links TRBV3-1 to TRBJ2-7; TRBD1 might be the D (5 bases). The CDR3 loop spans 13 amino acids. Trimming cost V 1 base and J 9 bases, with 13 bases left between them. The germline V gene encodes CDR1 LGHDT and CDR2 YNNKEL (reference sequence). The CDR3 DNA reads TGTGCCAGCAGCCAAGGTCAGGGCGCGGTGCAGTACTTC. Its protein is CASSQGQGAVQYF.

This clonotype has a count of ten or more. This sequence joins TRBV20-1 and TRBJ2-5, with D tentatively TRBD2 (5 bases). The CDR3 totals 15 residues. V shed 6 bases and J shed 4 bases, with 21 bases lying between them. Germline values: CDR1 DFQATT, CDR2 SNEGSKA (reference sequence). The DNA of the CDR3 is TGCAGTGCAGACCCCCGCGTGAGCGGAGGAGAGACCCAGTACTTC. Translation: CSADPRVSGGETQYF.

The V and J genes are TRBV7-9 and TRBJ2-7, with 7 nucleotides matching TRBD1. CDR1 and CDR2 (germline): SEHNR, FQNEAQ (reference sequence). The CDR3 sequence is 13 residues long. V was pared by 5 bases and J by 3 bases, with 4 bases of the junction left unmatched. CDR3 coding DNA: TGTGCCAGCAGCCACCAGGGGGACTACGAGCAGTACTTC. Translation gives CASSHQGDYEQYF.

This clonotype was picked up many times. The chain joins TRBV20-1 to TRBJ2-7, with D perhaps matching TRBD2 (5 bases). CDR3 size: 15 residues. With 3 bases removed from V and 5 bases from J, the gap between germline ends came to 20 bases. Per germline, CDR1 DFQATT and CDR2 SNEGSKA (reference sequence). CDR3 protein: CSASRPEGNFNEQYF. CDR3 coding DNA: TGCAGTGCTAGTCGCCCCGAGGGAAATTTCAACGAGCAGTACTTC.

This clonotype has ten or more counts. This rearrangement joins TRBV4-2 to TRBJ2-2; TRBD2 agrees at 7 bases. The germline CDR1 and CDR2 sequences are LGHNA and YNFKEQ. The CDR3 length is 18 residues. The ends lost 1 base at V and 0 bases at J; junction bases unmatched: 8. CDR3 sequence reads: CASSQGSPGLPNTGELFF. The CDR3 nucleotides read TGTGCCAGCAGCCAAGGTAGCCCGGGACTACCGAACACCGGGGAGCTGTTTTTT.

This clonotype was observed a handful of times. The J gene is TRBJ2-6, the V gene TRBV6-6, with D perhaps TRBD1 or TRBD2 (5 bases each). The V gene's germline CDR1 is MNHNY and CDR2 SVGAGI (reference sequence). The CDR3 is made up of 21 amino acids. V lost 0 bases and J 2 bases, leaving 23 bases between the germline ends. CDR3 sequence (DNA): TGTGCCAGCAGTTACTCGACCCGTTTAGAGGGGCTGAGTGCTGGGGCCAACGTCCTGACTTTC. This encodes CASSYSTRLEGLSAGANVLTF.

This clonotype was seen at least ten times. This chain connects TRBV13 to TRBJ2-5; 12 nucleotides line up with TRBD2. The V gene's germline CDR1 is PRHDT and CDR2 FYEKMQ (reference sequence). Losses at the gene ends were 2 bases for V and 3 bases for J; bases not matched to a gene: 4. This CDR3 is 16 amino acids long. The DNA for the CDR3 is TGTGCCAGCAGCTTAAGACTAGCGGGAGTAAAAGAGACCCAGTACTTC. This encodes CASSLRLAGVKETQYF.

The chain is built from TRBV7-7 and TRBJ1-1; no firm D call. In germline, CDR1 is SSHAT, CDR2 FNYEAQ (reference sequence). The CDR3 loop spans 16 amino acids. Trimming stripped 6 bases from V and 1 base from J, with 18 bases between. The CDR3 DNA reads TGTGCCAGCAGTATTAGGGCAGGTGTAGGGAACACTGAAGCTTTCTTT. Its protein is CASSIRAGVGNTEAFF.

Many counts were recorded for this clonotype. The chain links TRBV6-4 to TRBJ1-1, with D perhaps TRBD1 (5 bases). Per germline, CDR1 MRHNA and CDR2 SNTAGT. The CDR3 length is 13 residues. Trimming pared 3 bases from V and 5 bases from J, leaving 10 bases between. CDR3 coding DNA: TGTGCCAGCAGTGAGCAGGGTGGGACTGAAGCTTTCTTT. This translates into CASSEQGGTEAFF.

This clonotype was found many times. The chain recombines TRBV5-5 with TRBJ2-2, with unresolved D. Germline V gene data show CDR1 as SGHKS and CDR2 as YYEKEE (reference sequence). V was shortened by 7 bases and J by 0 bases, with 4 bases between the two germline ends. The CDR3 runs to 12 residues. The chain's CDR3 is CASRPNTGELFF. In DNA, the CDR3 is TGTGCCAGCCGTCCGAACACCGGGGAGCTGTTTTTT.

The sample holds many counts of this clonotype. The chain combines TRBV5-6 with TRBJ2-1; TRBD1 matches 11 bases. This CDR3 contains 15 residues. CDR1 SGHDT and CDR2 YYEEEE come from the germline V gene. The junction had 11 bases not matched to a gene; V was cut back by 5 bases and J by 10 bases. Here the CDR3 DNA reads TGTGCCAGCAGTCCCGGGACAGGGGGGATGCGGGAGCAGTTCTTC. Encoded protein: CASSPGTGGMREQFF.

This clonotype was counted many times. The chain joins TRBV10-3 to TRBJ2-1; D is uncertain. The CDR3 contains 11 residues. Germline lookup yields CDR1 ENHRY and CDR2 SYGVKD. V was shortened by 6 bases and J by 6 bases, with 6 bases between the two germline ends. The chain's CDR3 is CAIREGNEQFF. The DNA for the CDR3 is TGTGCCATCAGGGAAGGCAATGAGCAGTTCTTC.

Written as DNA, the CDR3 is TGTGCCAGCAGTTTAGCGGGGACAGGGGTTTGGTTGAAGCATTTT. Translated: CASSLAGTGVWLKHF. The chain joins TRBV12-3 or TRBV12-4 to TRBJ1-5; 10 nucleotides align to TRBD1. The J segment lost 14 bases and the V segment lost 0 bases, leaving 10 bases of the junction unmatched. There are 15 residues in the CDR3.

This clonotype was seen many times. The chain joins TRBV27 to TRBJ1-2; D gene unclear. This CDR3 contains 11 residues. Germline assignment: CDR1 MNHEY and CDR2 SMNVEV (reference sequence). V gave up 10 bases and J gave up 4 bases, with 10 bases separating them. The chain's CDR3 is CATGPAYGYTF. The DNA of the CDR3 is TGTGCCACTGGGCCGGCCTATGGCTACACCTTC.

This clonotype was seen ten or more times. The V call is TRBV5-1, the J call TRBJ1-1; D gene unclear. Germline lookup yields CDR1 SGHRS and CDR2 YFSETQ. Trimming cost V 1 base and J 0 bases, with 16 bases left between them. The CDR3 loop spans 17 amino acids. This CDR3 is CASSLLFEGRVNTEAFF. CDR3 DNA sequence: TGCGCCAGCAGCTTGCTGTTTGAGGGTAGGGTGAACACTGAAGCTTTCTTT.

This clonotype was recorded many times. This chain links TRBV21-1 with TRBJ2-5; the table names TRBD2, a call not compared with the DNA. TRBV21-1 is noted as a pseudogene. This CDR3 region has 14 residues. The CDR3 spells CASSKGVGSETQYF. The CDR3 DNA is TGTGCCAGCAGCAAAGGTGTCGGGAGTGAGACCCAGTACTTC.

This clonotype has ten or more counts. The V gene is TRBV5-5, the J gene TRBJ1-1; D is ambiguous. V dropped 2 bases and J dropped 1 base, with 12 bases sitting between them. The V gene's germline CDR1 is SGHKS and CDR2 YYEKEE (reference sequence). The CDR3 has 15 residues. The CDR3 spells CASSFQLTENTEAFF. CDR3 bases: TGTGCCAGCAGCTTTCAACTGACGGAGAACACTGAAGCTTTCTTT.

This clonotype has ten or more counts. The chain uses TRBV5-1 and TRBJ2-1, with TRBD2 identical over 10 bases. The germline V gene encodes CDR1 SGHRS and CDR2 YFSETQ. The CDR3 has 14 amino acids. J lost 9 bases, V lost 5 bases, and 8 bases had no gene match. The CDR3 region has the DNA TGCGCCAGCAGATCCGGGACTAGCGCCCGTGAGCAGTTCTTC. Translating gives CASRSGTSAREQFF.